The present T cell receptor beta chain was sequenced within a study of T cell changes during pregnancy in multiple sclerosis. CDR3 length equals 15 residues. CDR1 SGHTA and CDR2 FQGTGA come from the germline V gene. V gave up 5 bases and J gave up 0 bases; unmatched junction bases: 5. The method was immunoSEQ multiplex PCR; TCRdb's version includes in-frame clones alone and lacks a portion of them. The sample has around 60,000 clones, 93% seen once. The source is a female donor with multiple sclerosis, enrolled in a pregnancy study. The starting material was peripheral blood, obtained after pregnancy. J is TRBJ2-7 and V is TRBV7-3, with TRBD2 matching 9 bases. As DNA, the CDR3 is TGTGCCAGCAGCGCCCTAGCGGGAAACTCCTACGAGCAGTACTTC. Protein: CASSALAGNSYEQYF.